The present TCR beta chain was sequenced within a study of blood T cell repertoires in COVID-19. Study-wide context: T cells, B-cell-depleted T cells, or PBMCs supplied cDNA or gDNA.

The CDR3 covers 14 residues. Germline loops: CDR1 KGHSH, CDR2 LQKENI. Trimming took off 2 bases at V and 3 bases at J, with 10 bases between the two ends. Using immunoSEQ multiplex PCR, the repertoire was profiled, and TCRdb retains in-frame clones only, with some absent. The sample yields roughly 90,000 clones, approximately 87% seen once. This clone was recorded only once. Sequencing was performed on peripheral blood. This TCR came from a human donor in a cohort sampled during active COVID-19. This sequence joins TRBV18 and TRBJ1-1, with unresolved D. The CDR3 sequence is CASSPLGVDTEAFF. CDR3 in DNA: TGTGCCAGCTCACCATTAGGAGTAGACACTGAAGCTTTCTTT.